This T cell receptor beta chain was identified in a study of technical replicates of blood from a handful of donors (dated by TCRdb to about 2017). From cysteine to phenylalanine, the CDR3 is 15 amino acids long. Only the CDR3 portion is preserved as DNA: 45 bases, with reading frame beginning at the first base. The germline ends are 15 bases apart after V is trimmed by 8 bases and J by 1 base. The library was made by the immunoSEQ multiplex PCR assay. TCRdb provides this immuneACCESS table in a form limited to in-frame rearrangements. Some clones are lacking; in checked studies, under half of them reflect an unresolved V gene, and why the rest are absent is not known. The sample table contains 65,000 to 95,000 clones; only one count was recorded for 95% to 97% of them. Of the sample, under 0.3% is held by the ten largest clones. Concerning this clone itself: Which antigen it targets is not known. No clone much larger than this one lies a single base away; base qualities are absent.

The clonotype comes from a human donor in good health. The specimen sequenced was T cells isolated from PBMCs. The V and J segments used are TRBV23-1 and TRBJ1-5; no D gene can be assigned with confidence. TRBV23-1 is recorded as an ORF, its role being uncertain. The CDR3 loop reads CASGWAMGSNQPQHF. The DNA sequence is given as TGCGCCAGCGGTTGGGCTATGGGCAGCAATCAGCCCCAGCATTTT.